Sequencing of this T cell receptor beta chain was carried out in a study of T cell clonotyping in hematopoietic cell transplantation. Broader study findings: At the given depth, recipient repertoires were over 95% de novo clonotypes.

Germline-derived CDR1 and CDR2 are SGHRS and YFSETQ. V lost 3 bases to trimming and J lost 5 bases, with 14 bases between them. This CDR3 spans 14 amino acids. Turning to this clone: Its cognate antigen is unknown.

Produced via immunoSEQ multiplex PCR; TCRdb's table is partial and in-frame only. Of around 8,400 clones listed, roughly 80% are singletons. This rearrangement joins TRBV5-1 to TRBJ1-1, with D possibly matching TRBD1 (5 bases). This TCR came from a female patient aged 45-60 years who had an allogeneic stem cell transplant from an unrelated donor, so the T cells may come from the graft donor. Some clones in this sample may be carry-over from other donors' samples. Sequences were derived from peripheral blood mononuclear cells, sampled 180 days after allogeneic stem cell transplant. The CDR3 sequence: CASSSPGGGTEAFF. The CDR3 DNA is TGCGCCAGCAGCTCTCCGGGGGGAGGGACTGAAGCTTTCTTT.